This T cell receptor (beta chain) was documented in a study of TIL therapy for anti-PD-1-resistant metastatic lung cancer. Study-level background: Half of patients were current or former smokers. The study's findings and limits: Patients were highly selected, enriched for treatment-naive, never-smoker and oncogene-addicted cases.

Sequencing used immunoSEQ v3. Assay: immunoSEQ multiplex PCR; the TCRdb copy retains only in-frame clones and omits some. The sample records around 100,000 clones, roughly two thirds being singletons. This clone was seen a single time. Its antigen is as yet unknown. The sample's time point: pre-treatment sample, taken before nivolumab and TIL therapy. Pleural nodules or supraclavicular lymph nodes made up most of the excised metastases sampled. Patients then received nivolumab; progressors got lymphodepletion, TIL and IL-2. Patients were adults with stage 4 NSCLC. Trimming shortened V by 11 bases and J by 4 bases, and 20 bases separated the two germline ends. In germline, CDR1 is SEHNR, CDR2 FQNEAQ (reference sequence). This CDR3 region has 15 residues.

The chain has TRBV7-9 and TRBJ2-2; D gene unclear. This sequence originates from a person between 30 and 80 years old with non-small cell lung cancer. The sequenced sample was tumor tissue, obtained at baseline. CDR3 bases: TGTGCCCGCGAGCCCACAGCAGCTACCACCGGGGAGCTGTTTTTT. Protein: CAREPTAATTGELFF.